What follows are 20 T cell receptor beta chains derived from one specimen sequenced in a study of T cell responses to AZD1222 COVID-19 vaccine. The table came from immunoSEQ multiplex PCR; TCRdb's copy has only in-frame clones and leaves some out. The table lists under 60,000 clones, roughly four fifths of them singletons. The material sequenced was peripheral blood, taken on day 0 of AZD1222 vaccination. The receptor source for this set is an adult in good health.

The chain carries TRBV10-3 and TRBJ2-3; 10 nucleotides align to TRBD2. Trimming removed 3 bases from V and 1 base from J; junction bases left unmatched: 10. CDR1 is ENHRY, CDR2 SYGVKD, per germline. CDR3 length equals 18 residues. CDR3 nucleotide sequence: TGTGCCATCAGTGAATTTCTTAGCGGGGGGTTACGCACAGATACGCAGTATTTT. It translates to CAISEFLSGGLRTDTQYF.

This chain links TRBV5-1 with TRBJ1-1; no clear D gene. From germline, CDR1 is SGHRS and CDR2 YFSETQ. The CDR3 totals 14 residues. Trimming pared 2 bases from V and 4 bases from J, leaving 12 bases between. The CDR3, as DNA: TGCGCCAGCAGCTTAGACACCCTAGGCACTGAAGCTTTCTTT. Protein product: CASSLDTLGTEAFF.

The chain uses TRBV18 and TRBJ1-5; 7 bases line up with TRBD1. Germline V gives CDR1 KGHSH, CDR2 LQKENI. The CDR3 spans 14 residues. The V segment lost 3 bases and the J segment 5 bases; nucleotides outside the gene matches: 4. CDR3 sequence reads: CASSPTGFYQPQHF. CDR3 nucleotides: TGTGCCAGCTCACCGACAGGGTTCTATCAGCCCCAGCATTTT.

The chain is built from TRBV7-2 and TRBJ2-7; D may be TRBD1 or TRBD2 (5 bases each). Trimming pared 6 bases from V and 1 base from J, leaving 13 bases between. Per the germline V gene, CDR1 is SGHTA and CDR2 is FQGNSA. This CDR3 comprises 14 residues. The CDR3 nucleotides read TGTGCCAGCAGACCTCCGGGACGTTCCTACGAGCAGTACTTC. This gives the protein CASRPPGRSYEQYF.

The gene calls are TRBV28 and TRBJ2-1; D is possibly TRBD2 (5 bases). Germline-derived CDR1 and CDR2 are MDHEN and SYDVKM. The CDR3 has 12 amino acids. V was shortened by 5 bases and J by 12 bases, with 14 bases between the two germline ends. The CDR3 DNA reads TGTGCCAGCAGTGTTACACTCGCGGGGCAGTTCTTC. It translates to CASSVTLAGQFF.

J is TRBJ2-3 and V is TRBV2; possible D gene TRBD1, 6 bases. V shed 8 bases and J shed 8 bases, with 11 bases lying between them. The germline gives CDR1 SNHLY, CDR2 FYNNEI. This CDR3 spans 11 amino acids. DNA of the CDR3: TGTGCCAGCTCCCAGGGGCGTACGCAGTATTTT. Encoded protein: CASSQGRTQYF.

This rearrangement joins TRBV4-3 to TRBJ1-3; D is unresolved. Trimming cost V 0 bases and J 0 bases, with 6 bases left between them. CDR1 and CDR2 from the germline V gene are LGHNA and YSLEER. This CDR3 comprises 15 residues. This CDR3 is CASSQEKGSGNTIYF. The CDR3 DNA reads TGCGCCAGCAGCCAAGAGAAGGGCTCTGGAAACACCATATATTTT.

Regarding this clone: A read error may produce the germline difference seen at one junction end. The V call is TRBV19, the J call TRBJ1-2; 7 bases fit TRBD1. The germline CDR1 and CDR2 sequences are LNHDA and SQIVND (reference sequence). This CDR3 spans 18 amino acids. The CDR3 DNA sequence: TGTGCCAGTAGTATAGAGGGCAGGGGGGGGACCCCTAATTATGGCTACACCTTC. Translation gives CASSIEGRGGTPNYGYTF.

This sequence joins TRBV6-5 and TRBJ2-7, with D perhaps matching TRBD2 (5 bases). CDR1 and CDR2 from the germline V gene are MNHEY and SVGAGI. This CDR3 contains 13 residues. Trimming took 7 bases from V and 5 from J, leaving 15 bases between them. The CDR3 loop is CASIQSGYHEQYF. Here the CDR3 DNA reads TGTGCCAGCATACAATCGGGGTACCACGAGCAGTACTTC.

This clone showed up just a few times. The genes are TRBV6-2 or TRBV6-3 and TRBJ1-1; tentative D call: TRBD1 (6 bases). The germline V gene encodes CDR1 MNHEY and CDR2 SVGEGT. Trimming cost V 2 bases and J 4 bases, with 17 bases left between them. The CDR3 totals 16 residues. The CDR3 nucleotides read TGTGCCAGCAGTTACCCCCCGGGCCCCAGGGGCACTGAAGCTTTCTTT. Translated: CASSYPPGPRGTEAFF.

This chain links TRBV5-1 with TRBJ2-6, with TRBD1 identical over 7 bases. Trimming removed 3 bases from V and 0 bases from J; junction bases left unmatched: 6. This CDR3 contains 17 residues. Per the germline V gene, CDR1 is SGHRS and CDR2 is YFSETQ. CDR3 DNA: TGCGCCAGCAGCTCGACAGGGTGGGGCTCTGGGGCCAACGTCCTGACTTTC. It codes for CASSSTGWGSGANVLTF.

The rearrangement joins TRBV9 to TRBJ2-5; 7 bases agree with TRBD2. CDR1 is SGDLS, CDR2 YYNGEE, per germline. V shed 2 bases and J 4 bases; nucleotides not matched to a gene: 11. The CDR3 sequence is 16 residues long. The CDR3 region has the DNA TGTGCCAGCAGCGTTGGCGCCGGGAGGATAACAGAGACCCAGTACTTC. Translating it yields CASSVGAGRITETQYF.

V gene TRBV7-2 combines with J gene TRBJ2-3, with D unclear. The CDR3 has 14 amino acids. V lost 1 base, J lost 3 bases, and 8 bases lay in between. The germline gives CDR1 SGHTA, CDR2 FQGNSA. In DNA form, the CDR3 reads TGTGCCAGCAGCTTAGGCGGAACGACAGATACGCAGTATTTT. It codes for CASSLGGTTDTQYF.

The V and J genes are TRBV19 and TRBJ1-1, with D tentatively TRBD1 (5 bases). The germline V gene encodes CDR1 LNHDA and CDR2 SQIVND (reference sequence). The ends were cut back, 3 bases at V and 8 bases at J, with 10 bases in the middle. This CDR3 is 12 amino acids long. This CDR3 is CASSMRQGEAFF. Here the CDR3 DNA reads TGTGCCAGTAGTATGCGGCAGGGAGAAGCTTTCTTT.

The CDR3, as DNA: TGTGCCAGCAGGGACTTGAAGGGGAACACCGGGGAGCTGTTTTTT. This codes for CASRDLKGNTGELFF. The chain couples TRBV6-5 to TRBJ2-2; possible D gene TRBD2, 5 bases. The CDR3 length is 15 residues. CDR1 and CDR2 (germline): MNHEY, SVGAGI. Trimming left V 6 bases short and J 1 base short, with 12 bases between.

The chain joins TRBV7-2 to TRBJ2-1, with 9 bases lining up with TRBD1. The CDR3 is 15 residues long. V was clipped by 2 bases and J by 6 bases; unmatched bases: 5. Looked up from germline, CDR1 is SGHTA and CDR2 is FQGNSA. The CDR3 DNA follows: TGTGCCAGCAGCTTAAGTGGGACAGGGTCCAATGAGCAGTTCTTC. Translation gives CASSLSGTGSNEQFF.

On this clone: A read error may produce the germline difference seen at one junction end. The chain uses TRBV7-7 and TRBJ2-2, with 7 bases lining up with TRBD1. The CDR3 is 15 residues long. CDR1 and CDR2 (germline): SSHAT, FNYEAQ (reference sequence). The CDR3 sequence is CASSPGTGVAGELFF. DNA of the CDR3: TGTGCTAGCAGCCCCGGCACAGGGGTGGCCGGGGAGCTGTTTTTT. The entire variable domain, with the rest obtained from reference TRBV7-7 and TRBJ2-2, is as follows: GAGVSQSPRYKVTKRGQDVTLRCDPISSHATLYWYQQALGQGPEFLTYFNYEAQPDKSGLPSDRFSAERPEGSISTLTIQRTEQRDSAMYRCASSPGTGVAGELFFGEGSRLTVL.

The CDR3, as DNA: TGTGCCAGCAGCCAAGGGACTTCGCAAGAGACCCAGTACTTC. It yields the protein CASSQGTSQETQYF. The chain combines TRBV3-1 (or the pseudogene TRBV3-2) with TRBJ2-5, with a weak D call TRBD2 (5 bases). Germline V CDR1 and CDR2: LGHDT, YNNKEL (reference sequence). The CDR3 spans 14 residues. V lost 1 base and J 2 bases, leaving 8 bases between the germline ends.

The count of this clone is one. V gene TRBV3-1 (or the pseudogene TRBV3-2) combines with J gene TRBJ1-3; D not certain. The CDR3 is 14 amino acids. Per the germline V gene, CDR1 is LGHDT and CDR2 is YNNKEL (reference sequence). The V end was cut by 7 bases, the J end by 0 bases, with 10 bases between. This chain's CDR3 is CASTYRASGNTIYF. CDR3 bases: TGTGCCAGCACCTACCGGGCCTCTGGAAACACCATATATTTT.

The chain joins TRBV28 to TRBJ2-1; TRBD2 matches 9 bases. Germline V lookup: CDR1 MDHEN, CDR2 SYDVKM. The CDR3 length is 15 residues. With 4 bases clipped from V and 0 bases from J, the junction kept 1 base outside the gene matches. The CDR3 is CASSSAGGSYNEQFF. CDR3 coding DNA: TGTGCCAGCAGTTCAGCGGGAGGCTCCTACAATGAGCAGTTCTTC. Filled out from reference TRBV28 and TRBJ2-1, the complete variable domain reads DVKVTQSSRYLVKRTGEKVFLECVQDMDHENMFWYRQDPGLGLRLIYFSYDVKMKEKGDIPEGYSVSREKKERFSLILESASTNQTSMYLCASSSAGGSYNEQFFGPGTRLTVL.